Given below is one T cell receptor beta chain in context. The antigen is undetermined. This record belongs to a study of cytomegalovirus exposure and HLA in healthy donors. Findings of the study overall: As was reported, the classifier diagnosed cytomegalovirus status with high specificity and sensitivity. Among the CMV-associated chains, a few were confirmed in vitro as specific for CMV antigens. The study designated about 180 TCR beta chains cytomegalovirus-associated. Most observed TCR sequences were rare, whereas some public TCRs were detected in many donors.

From germline, CDR1 is SGHAT and CDR2 FQDESV (reference sequence). The CDR3 runs to 12 residues. Between the trimmed V and J ends, which lost 1 base and 5 bases, there was a span of 5 bases. Profiled with immunoSEQ multiplex PCR; TCRdb holds only in-frame clones, not every one. The sample holds about 64,000 clones, roughly 94% seen once. The source of this sequence is a woman younger than 30 in good health and CMV-seropositive. Sequenced material: PBMCs. This chain connects TRBV11-1 to TRBJ2-5; the D gene is possibly TRBD1 (5 bases). Here the CDR3 DNA reads TGTGCCAGCAGCTTAGGACAGGAGACCCAGTACTTC. It translates to CASSLGQETQYF.